The rows below give T cell receptor beta chains drawn from one sample of a study of blood T cell repertoires in COVID-19. The table came from immunoSEQ multiplex PCR; TCRdb's copy has only in-frame clones and leaves some out. The sample includes 650,000 to 800,000 clones, 75% to 90% seen only once; the top ten take over 0.2%. The sequenced sample consisted of peripheral blood. The receptor set was obtained from a woman between 18 and 29 years old with acute or convalescent COVID-19. Each CDR3 is given with its conserved first and last residue. A D gene is named only where the DNA matches it firmly. The size of a clone is reported for some rows only, either as once, few or many, or as a class for expanded clones.

V	size	J	D	length	CDR3	DNA
TRBV27	-	TRBJ1-4	TRBD1	15	CASSPGTGVYEKLFF	TGTGCCAGCAGCCCCGGGACAGGGGTATATGAAAAACTGTTTTTT
TRBV6-2/TRBV6-3	-	TRBJ2-7	TRBD2	16	CASSSQTSDYSYEQYF	TGTGCCAGCAGTTCCCAGACTAGCGATTACTCCTACGAGCAGTACTTC
TRBV6-1	-	TRBJ1-1	-	14	CASSERTVNTEAFF	TGTGCCAGCAGTGAAAGGACAGTGAACACTGAAGCTTTCTTT
TRBV6-5	-	TRBJ1-2	-	14	CASSQIPLLYGYTF	TGTGCCAGCAGTCAAATCCCCCTACTCTATGGCTACACCTTC
TRBV6-6	-	TRBJ1-1	-	13	CASSYVLNTEAFF	TGTGCCAGCAGTTACGTCTTGAACACTGAAGCTTTCTTT
TRBV10-3	-	TRBJ2-7	TRBD1	14	CAISEPGTVYEQYF	TGTGCCATCAGTGAGCCTGGGACAGTCTACGAGCAGTACTTC
TRBV9	-	TRBJ2-5	TRBD2	16	CASSSTPGLRQETQYF	TGTGCCAGCAGTTCTACTCCGGGACTAAGACAAGAGACCCAGTACTTC
TRBV27	-	TRBJ1-4	TRBD1	15	CASSPMGQGNEKLFF	TGTGCCAGCAGTCCCATGGGACAGGGGAATGAAAAACTGTTTTTT
TRBV7-9	-	TRBJ2-5	TRBD1	13	CARPRTGRETQYF	TGTGCCAGACCCAGGACAGGCCGGGAGACCCAGTACTTC
TRBV4-1	-	TRBJ1-3	TRBD1	15	CASSSTGGGGNTIYF	TGCGCCAGCTCATCGACAGGGGGTGGGGGAAACACCATATATTTT
TRBV19	-	TRBJ1-2	-	15	CASSPGHRVNYGYTF	TGTGCCAGTAGCCCGGGACATCGAGTAAACTATGGCTACACCTTC
TRBV29-1	-	TRBJ1-2	-	12	CSVGQANYGYTF	TGCAGCGTTGGACAGGCTAACTATGGCTACACCTTC
TRBV3-1/TRBV3-2	-	TRBJ2-5	-	14	CASSHPVDQETQYF	TGTGCCAGCAGCCACCCAGTTGATCAAGAGACCCAGTACTTC
TRBV19	-	TRBJ1-6	-	15	CASTLDSSYNSPLHF	TGTGCCAGTACTCTAGATAGCTCCTATAATTCACCCCTCCACTTT
TRBV6-1	-	TRBJ1-4	-	15	CASSESTGDNEKLFF	TGTGCCAGCAGTGAAAGTACAGGCGATAATGAAAAACTGTTTTTT
TRBV2	-	TRBJ2-7	-	12	CASVRQGYEQYF	TGTGCCAGCGTGAGGCAGGGCTACGAGCAGTACTTC
TRBV4-2	-	TRBJ2-1	TRBD2	16	CASSQDYSGGAQEQFF	TGTGCCAGCAGCCAAGACTACAGCGGGGGGGCACAGGAGCAGTTCTTC
TRBV6-2/TRBV6-3	-	TRBJ2-2	TRBD2	15	CASSYRAGGTGELFF	TGTGCCAGCAGTTACCGAGCGGGGGGCACCGGGGAGCTGTTTTTT
TRBV12-3/TRBV12-4	-	TRBJ1-2	-	13	CASSLGGFYGYTF	TGTGCCAGCAGTTTGGGGGGTTTCTATGGCTACACCTTC
TRBV15	-	TRBJ1-6	-	17	CATSRDFAGGGDSPLHF	TGTGCCACCAGCAGAGATTTCGCCGGGGGAGGAGATTCACCCCTCCACTTT
TRBV4-1	-	TRBJ2-3	-	13	CASSPSSTDTQYF	TGCGCCAGCAGCCCGTCTAGCACAGATACGCAGTATTTT
TRBV6-4	-	TRBJ2-2	TRBD2	16	CASSPTSGGAAGELFF	TGTGCCAGCAGTCCAACTAGCGGGGGGGCCGCCGGGGAGCTGTTTTTT
TRBV7-8	-	TRBJ1-5	-	13	CASSRGPNQPQHF	TGTGCCAGCAGCCGGGGGCCCAATCAGCCCCAGCATTTT
TRBV9	-	TRBJ1-3	TRBD1	17	CASSADRGWSSGNTIYF	TGTGCCAGCAGCGCGGACAGGGGATGGAGCTCTGGAAACACCATATATTTT
TRBV27	once	TRBJ1-6	-	15	CASSSSGLGNSPLHF	TGTGCCAGCAGTTCGTCGGGACTCGGTAATTCACCCCTCCACTTT
TRBV29-1	-	TRBJ1-4	TRBD1	13	CSVETGGDEKLFF	TGCAGCGTTGAAACAGGGGGGGATGAAAAACTGTTTTTT
TRBV6-1	-	TRBJ1-5	TRBD1	17	CASSEGETGVSNQPQHF	TGTGCCAGCAGTGAAGGCGAGACAGGGGTGAGCAATCAGCCCCAGCATTTT
TRBV3-1/TRBV3-2	-	TRBJ1-1	-	14	CASSPYRGNTEAFF	TGTGCCAGCAGCCCCTATAGGGGGAACACTGAAGCTTTCTTT
TRBV6-5	-	TRBJ2-7	TRBD2	14	CASTGAGGSGEQYF	TGTGCCAGCACCGGAGCGGGGGGTTCGGGCGAGCAGTACTTC
TRBV30	-	TRBJ1-2	TRBD1	12	CAWERQGRGYTF	TGTGCCTGGGAACGACAGGGTCGTGGCTACACCTTC
TRBV6-2/TRBV6-3	-	TRBJ2-7	-	12	CASSLLSSEQYF	TGTGCCAGCAGTCTGCTATCGAGCGAGCAGTACTTC
TRBV7-8	-	TRBJ1-1	-	15	CASSLAAGVSTEAFF	TGTGCCAGCAGCTTAGCTGCGGGAGTGAGCACTGAAGCTTTCTTT
TRBV3-1/TRBV3-2	few	TRBJ1-1	-	17	CASRQTQLGGRNTEAFF	TGTGCCAGCAGGCAGACCCAATTGGGAGGGAGGAACACTGAAGCTTTCTTT
TRBV7-9	-	TRBJ1-1	-	16	CASSLSSGEGDTEAFF	TGTGCCAGCAGCTTATCCTCAGGGGAAGGGGACACTGAAGCTTTCTTT
TRBV19	-	TRBJ1-6	-	15	CASSLGGVGNSPLHF	TGTGCCAGTAGCCTTGGGGGGGTTGGTAATTCACCCCTCCACTTT
TRBV5-1	-	TRBJ2-7	TRBD1	13	CASSPLDRVEQYF	TGCGCCAGCAGCCCCCTGGACAGGGTCGAGCAGTACTTC
TRBV5-4	-	TRBJ2-1	-	15	CASNPQGSSYNEQFF	TGTGCCAGCAACCCCCAGGGGAGCTCCTACAATGAGCAGTTCTTC
TRBV5-6	-	TRBJ1-2	TRBD1	15	CASSSHLDRAYGYTF	TGTGCCAGCAGCTCCCACCTGGACAGGGCTTATGGCTACACCTTC
TRBV9	-	TRBJ1-4	-	12	CASSEEGEKLFF	TGTGCCAGCAGCGAGGAGGGGGAAAAACTGTTTTTT
TRBV6-6	-	TRBJ1-4	-	16	CASIPGLGRLNEKLFF	TGTGCCAGCATCCCTGGGCTGGGGAGACTTAATGAAAAACTGTTTTTT
TRBV5-8	once	TRBJ2-7	-	17	CASSPRDLGAGSYEQYF	TGTGCCAGCAGCCCAAGGGACCTGGGGGCTGGGTCTTACGAGCAGTACTTC
TRBV27	-	TRBJ1-5	-	13	CASSLWESQPQHF	TGTGCCAGCAGTTTATGGGAGAGTCAGCCCCAGCATTTT
TRBV11-2	-	TRBJ1-1	-	11	CASKVGGEAFF	TGTGCCAGCAAGGTAGGCGGTGAAGCTTTCTTT
TRBV19	-	TRBJ2-5	TRBD2	15	CASSPWAGGQETQYF	TGTGCCAGTAGTCCCTGGGCGGGGGGGCAAGAGACCCAGTACTTC
TRBV5-1	-	TRBJ2-7	-	14	CASRGWGVAYEQYF	TGCGCCAGCAGGGGATGGGGAGTTGCATACGAGCAGTACTTC
TRBV4-3	-	TRBJ1-2	-	16	CASSQDRGGAQRGYTF	TGCGCCAGCAGCCAAGATCGGGGAGGGGCGCAGCGGGGCTACACCTTC
TRBV13	once	TRBJ2-7	TRBD1	17	CASSISLQGLGSYEQYF	TGTGCCAGCAGCATCTCTTTACAGGGGTTGGGCTCCTACGAGCAGTACTTC
TRBV19	-	TRBJ1-2	-	14	CASSLTRINYGYTF	TGTGCCAGTAGTCTCACAAGAATAAACTATGGCTACACCTTC
TRBV12-5	few	TRBJ1-5	-	14	CASGLAGDNQPQHF	TGTGCTAGTGGTTTGGCAGGGGACAATCAGCCCCAGCATTTT
TRBV7-8	-	TRBJ1-2	TRBD1	19	CASSLYPGTGGARGVGYTF	TGTGCCAGCAGCTTATACCCCGGCACAGGGGGGGCGCGGGGCGTTGGCTACACCTTC
TRBV7-8	-	TRBJ1-2	-	13	CASSLRTPDGYTF	TGTGCCAGCAGCCTAAGGACACCCGATGGCTACACCTTC
TRBV6-5	-	TRBJ1-1	-	15	CASSYSVATRFGAFF	TGTGCCAGCAGTTACTCGGTCGCAACTCGATTCGGAGCTTTCTTT
TRBV4-1	-	TRBJ2-2	TRBD2	17	CASSQDRSGGNYRELFF	TGCGCCAGCAGCCAAGATCGGTCCGGGGGGAATTATCGGGAGCTGTTTTTT
TRBV19	once	TRBJ2-3	TRBD2	14	CATRRAGGTDTQYF	TGTGCCACCCGCCGGGCGGGGGGCACAGATACGCAGTATTTT
TRBV24-1	-	TRBJ2-2	TRBD2	13	CATGTSRTGELFF	TGTGCCACCGGGACTAGTAGGACCGGGGAGCTGTTTTTT
TRBV11-2	-	TRBJ1-2	TRBD1	13	CASSLGQFYGYTF	TGTGCCAGCAGCTTGGGACAGTTCTATGGCTACACCTTC
TRBV6-4	once	TRBJ1-2	-	14	CASSDGEGTHGYTF	TGTGCCAGCAGTGACGGGGAGGGTACTCATGGCTACACCTTC
TRBV11-3	-	TRBJ2-7	-	14	CASSPRDTTYEQYF	TGTGCCAGCAGCCCGAGGGACACGACCTACGAGCAGTACTTC
TRBV5-5	-	TRBJ2-3	-	16	CASSLKRFGYTDTQYF	TGTGCCAGCAGCTTGAAGAGATTCGGGTACACAGATACGCAGTATTTT
TRBV11-2	-	TRBJ2-3	TRBD2	15	CASSLDFGGADTQYF	TGTGCCAGCAGCTTAGATTTCGGGGGGGCAGATACGCAGTATTTT